The 23 T cell receptor beta chains reported below all come from one sample, sequenced in a study of regulatory T cells in long-lasting Graves disease listed by TCRdb under 2021. Preparation of the library involved multiplex PCR. Sequencing relied on an Illumina HiSeq 4000. iRepertoire HTBI primers and Arm-PCR amplification of CDR3 regions were used to construct TCR beta libraries. TCRdb reprocessed the public reads (quality trimming at Q25 with fastp, clone calling with MiXCR) and kept in-frame beta chains. Merged by CDR3 protein, the rows form single entries marked with the most common genes and DNA. Here the sample has more than 300,000 distinct CDR3 sequences; about 20% occur a single time. The top ten constitute over 25% of the sample. The label giving this sample's time point can be read as: persistent/refractory GD, antithyroid drugs over 5 years with positive TRAb. For both TCR sequencing and RNA sequencing, RNA was extracted from PBMCs using TRIzol.

The sequencing here drew on peripheral blood mononuclear cells (PBMCs), taken when the disease was refractory, from a patient treated with antithyroid drugs. The origin of the receptors is a female donor with Graves disease.

Only a few counts were recorded for this clonotype. V is TRBV6-2 or TRBV6-3 and J is TRBJ2-5; TRBD2 might be the D (7 bases). V was trimmed by 0 bases and J by 5 bases, leaving 16 bases between them. This CDR3 is built from 16 residues. The germline V gene has CDR1 MNHEY and CDR2 SVGEGT. In DNA, the CDR3 is TGTGCCAGCAGTTACTCCGGCGGGAGAGGGGGGGAGACCCAGTACTTC. Its translation: CASSYSGGRGGETQYF.

The rearrangement uses TRBV6-1 and TRBJ1-2, with D tentatively TRBD1 (6 bases). V shed 1 base and J shed 5 bases, with 14 bases lying between them. The CDR3 sequence is 15 residues long. The germline gives CDR1 MNHNS, CDR2 SASEGT. DNA of the CDR3: TGTGCCAGCAGTGAAGGAGCAGGGGAATGGTATGGCTACACCTTC. Its translation is CASSEGAGEWYGYTF.

This chain joins TRBV18 and TRBJ1-1; the D gene is possibly TRBD1 (5 bases). Germline lookup yields CDR1 KGHSH and CDR2 LQKENI. The length of the CDR3 is 13 residues. V was pared by 5 bases and J by 2 bases, with 9 bases between. The CDR3 DNA reads as TGTGCCAGCTCAGCACAGGAAAACACTGAAGCTTTCTTT. Translating gives CASSAQENTEAFF.

This clonotype has more than one count but fewer than ten. This rearrangement joins TRBV7-8 to TRBJ2-5; 8 bases are shared with TRBD2. This CDR3 contains 17 residues. Germline CDR1 and CDR2: SGHVS and FQNEAQ. With 4 bases clipped from V and 1 base from J, the junction kept 11 bases outside the gene matches. Here the CDR3 reads CASSWGVAGLGQETQYF. CDR3 DNA sequence: TGTGCCAGCAGCTGGGGGGTAGCGGGACTGGGCCAAGAGACCCAGTACTTC. Drawing the rest from reference TRBV7-8 and TRBJ2-5, the complete variable domain is GAGVSQSPRYKVAKRGQDVALRCDPISGHVSLFWYQQALGQGPEFLTYFQNEAQLDKSGLPSDRFFAERPEGSVSTLKIQRTQQEDSAVYLCASSWGVAGLGQETQYFGPGTRLLVL.

In this sample, this clonotype turned up many times. The V and J genes are TRBV3-1 and TRBJ2-7; a weak D match, TRBD1 (5 bases). This CDR3 region has 14 residues. The ends were cut back, 1 base at V and 3 bases at J, with 10 bases in the middle. Germline CDR1 and CDR2: LGHDT and YNNKEL (reference sequence). CDR3 region: CASSQGRGLYEQYF. CDR3 sequence (DNA): TGTGCCAGCAGCCAAGGAAGGGGCCTCTACGAGCAGTACTTC.

There are many counts of this clonotype. This chain links TRBV7-2 with TRBJ1-1, with unresolved D. Per the germline V gene, CDR1 is SGHTA and CDR2 is FQGNSA. V lost 3 bases and J lost 3, with 11 bases in between. The CDR3 sequence is 14 residues long. In DNA form, the CDR3 reads TGTGCCAGCAGCTTCGGAGGGCTGGACACTGAAGCTTTCTTT. Its protein product is CASSFGGLDTEAFF.

This clonotype was detected ten times or more. The chain is built from TRBV28 and TRBJ1-5; D unresolved. V gave up 4 bases and J gave up 4 bases, with 11 bases separating them. The V gene's germline CDR1 is MDHEN and CDR2 SYDVKM. The CDR3 length is 14 residues. CDR3: CASSSRVGNQPQHF. CDR3 sequence (DNA): TGTGCCAGCAGTTCGAGGGTCGGAAATCAGCCCCAGCATTTT. Using reference TRBV28 and TRBJ1-5 for the parts outside the CDR3, the full variable domain is DVKVTQSSRYLVKRTGEKVFLECVQDMDHENMFWYRQDPGLGLRLIYFSYDVKMKEKGDIPEGYSVSREKKERFSLILESASTNQTSMYLCASSSRVGNQPQHFGDGTRLSIL.

This clonotype was seen ten or more times. The chain couples TRBV29-1 to TRBJ2-5, with 9 bases matching TRBD1. This CDR3 is built from 15 residues. The J segment lost 7 bases and the V segment lost 7 bases, leaving 16 bases of the junction unmatched. CDR1 SQVTM and CDR2 ANQGSEA come from the germline V gene. Here the CDR3 reads CSAPGQGPTKRTQYF. CDR3 DNA: TGCAGCGCCCCGGGACAGGGACCCACCAAGCGGACCCAGTACTTC. The variable domain in full, with the rest retrieved from reference TRBV29-1 and TRBJ2-5, is SAVISQKPSRDICQRGTSLTIQCQVDSQVTMMFWYRQQPGQSLTLIATANQGSEATYESGFVIDKFPISRPNLTFSTLTVSNMSPEDSSIYLCSAPGQGPTKRTQYFGPGTRLLVL.

This clonotype was detected ten times or more. This chain uses TRBV12-3 or TRBV12-4 with TRBJ2-7, with D unresolved. V gave up 8 bases and J gave up 1 base, with 12 bases separating them. This CDR3 is 13 amino acids long. The CDR3 reads CASSNTPSYEQYF. Here the CDR3 DNA reads TGTGCCAGCTCTAATACTCCATCCTACGAGCAGTACTTC.

There are many counts of this clonotype. As DNA, the CDR3 is TGTGCCAGCAGCTTAGCGGGGGCCGGGGAGCTGTTTTTT. Translating it yields CASSLAGAGELFF. The genes are TRBV11-2 and TRBJ2-2; a weak D match, TRBD2 (6 bases). The germline V gene encodes CDR1 SGHAT and CDR2 FQNNGV. Trimming pared 1 base from V and 6 bases from J, leaving 6 bases between. The CDR3 runs to 13 residues.

This clonotype appeared a few times. This sequence joins TRBV6-1 and TRBJ1-2; D is undetermined. Germline values: CDR1 MNHNS, CDR2 SASEGT. The CDR3 extends over 12 amino acids. V was pared by 6 bases and J by 2 bases, with 7 bases between. The CDR3 coding sequence is TGTGCCAGCAGGGGTGAAAACTATGGCTACACCTTC. This codes for CASRGENYGYTF.

This clonotype turned up a few times. The V gene is TRBV29-1, the J gene TRBJ1-3; D is undetermined. The CDR3 sequence is 14 residues long. CDR1 SQVTM and CDR2 ANQGSEA come from the germline V gene. V lost 7 bases, J lost 0 bases, and 13 bases lay in between. The CDR3 region is CSATKGVSGNTIYF. The CDR3 DNA reads as TGCAGCGCCACAAAGGGTGTCTCTGGAAACACCATATATTTT.

This clonotype was picked up many times. The rearrangement links TRBV6-1 to TRBJ2-6; D call uncertain. Deletions cut 1 base from V and 4 bases from J, with 5 bases between. This CDR3 contains 14 residues. Germline CDR1 is MNHNS and CDR2 is SASEGT. The CDR3 DNA sequence: TGTGCCAGCAGTGAAGGATTCGGGGCCAACGTCCTGACTTTC. As protein: CASSEGFGANVLTF.

The chain has TRBV19 and TRBJ2-1; D is unresolved. With 5 bases removed from V and 8 bases from J, the gap between germline ends came to 19 bases. CDR3 length: 15 residues. CDR1 is LNHDA and CDR2 is SQIVND in the germline V gene (reference sequence). CDR3 in amino acids: CASSLQTGGRDEQFF. DNA of the CDR3: TGTGCCAGTAGTCTTCAGACGGGTGGGCGAGATGAGCAGTTCTTC.

This clonotype was seen ten or more times. This chain links TRBV7-2 with TRBJ2-4; 7 bases line up with TRBD1. Germline V lookup: CDR1 SGHTA, CDR2 FQGNSA. Trimming at V came to 1 base and at J to 3 bases, leaving 6 bases not matched to a gene. The CDR3 totals 16 residues. The CDR3 DNA sequence: TGTGCCAGCAGCTTAGGGGGGACAGTGAGCAAAAACATTCAGTACTTC. It yields the protein CASSLGGTVSKNIQYF. Based on the CDR3 plus reference TRBV7-2 and TRBJ2-4, the full variable domain is GAGVSQSPSNKVTEKGKDVELRCDPISGHTALYWYRQSLGQGLEFLIYFQGNSAPDKSGLPSDRFSAERTGGSVSTLTIQRTQQEDSAVYLCASSLGGTVSKNIQYFGAGTRLSVL.

This CDR3 is CATSRAQGNQPQHF. The DNA of the CDR3 is TGTGCCACCAGCAGAGCTCAGGGGAATCAGCCCCAGCATTTT. The V call is TRBV15, the J call TRBJ1-5, with D perhaps TRBD1 (6 bases). Trimming left V 1 base short and J 4 bases short, with 8 bases between. The CDR3 contains 14 residues. CDR1 is LNHNV, CDR2 YYDKDF, per germline (reference sequence).

This clonotype has at least ten counts. The chain uses TRBV28 and TRBJ2-7; D is possibly TRBD1 (5 bases). V dropped 5 bases and J dropped 1 base, with 15 bases sitting between them. This CDR3 spans 15 amino acids. The germline gives CDR1 MDHEN, CDR2 SYDVKM. The CDR3 bases are TGTGCCAGCAGTCAGGTCCGAAGGGGTTCCTACGAGCAGTACTTC. This encodes CASSQVRRGSYEQYF.

The V and J genes are TRBV7-9 and TRBJ2-7, with D possibly being TRBD2 (6 bases). The CDR3 contains 14 residues. CDR1 SEHNR and CDR2 FQNEAQ come from the germline V gene (reference sequence). The germline V and J ends were trimmed by 0 bases and 6 bases, with 12 bases remaining between them. CDR3 loop: CASSLASTGGEQYF. DNA of the CDR3: TGTGCCAGCAGCTTAGCGAGCACCGGGGGCGAGCAGTACTTC.

The chain carries TRBV13 and TRBJ2-2; D is possibly TRBD2 (6 bases). The germline V gene has CDR1 PRHDT and CDR2 FYEKMQ (reference sequence). Trimming removed 2 bases at V and 6 bases at J, with 13 bases between. CDR3 size: 15 residues. CDR3 in amino acids: CASSLYGTPAGELFF. CDR3 bases: TGTGCCAGCAGCTTATACGGGACTCCCGCCGGGGAGCTGTTTTTT.

The V call is TRBV5-1, the J call TRBJ2-5; TRBD1 might be the D (7 bases). Germline lookup yields CDR1 SGHRS and CDR2 YFSETQ. This CDR3 contains 12 residues. The V gene lost 4 bases and the J gene lost 9 bases, with 13 bases spanning the gap. CDR3 sequence reads: CASSHTGEAQYF. The CDR3 DNA follows: TGCGCCAGCAGCCACACAGGGGAGGCCCAGTACTTC.

The chain uses TRBV19 and TRBJ1-4; 9 bases align to TRBD1. There are 15 residues in the CDR3. The V gene end was trimmed by 11 bases and the J gene end by 5 bases; junction bases not matched to a gene: 12. Germline V lookup: CDR1 LNHDA, CDR2 SQIVND (reference sequence). CDR3 region: CACQAEQGANEKLFF. In nucleotides, the CDR3 is TGTGCCTGCCAGGCCGAACAGGGGGCCAATGAAAAACTGTTTTTT.

In this sample, this clonotype turned up many times. J is TRBJ1-2 and V is TRBV27; the match to TRBD1 covers 7 bases. The J segment lost 5 bases and the V segment lost 0 bases, leaving 6 bases of the junction unmatched. CDR3 length: 15 amino acids. The germline V gene encodes CDR1 MNHEY and CDR2 SMNVEV (reference sequence). CDR3 protein: CASSLSETGQYGYTF. The CDR3 bases are TGTGCCAGCAGTTTATCGGAGACAGGGCAATATGGCTACACCTTC.

This clonotype was found many times. The rearrangement uses TRBV20-1 and TRBJ2-5; the D gene is possibly TRBD1 (5 bases). The CDR3 length is 13 residues. Germline assignment: CDR1 DFQATT and CDR2 SNEGSKA (reference sequence). Trimming cost V 6 bases and J 1 base, with 12 bases left between them. The CDR3 sequence: CSAVGHLQETQYF. CDR3 in DNA: TGCAGTGCCGTGGGGCACCTCCAAGAGACCCAGTACTTC.